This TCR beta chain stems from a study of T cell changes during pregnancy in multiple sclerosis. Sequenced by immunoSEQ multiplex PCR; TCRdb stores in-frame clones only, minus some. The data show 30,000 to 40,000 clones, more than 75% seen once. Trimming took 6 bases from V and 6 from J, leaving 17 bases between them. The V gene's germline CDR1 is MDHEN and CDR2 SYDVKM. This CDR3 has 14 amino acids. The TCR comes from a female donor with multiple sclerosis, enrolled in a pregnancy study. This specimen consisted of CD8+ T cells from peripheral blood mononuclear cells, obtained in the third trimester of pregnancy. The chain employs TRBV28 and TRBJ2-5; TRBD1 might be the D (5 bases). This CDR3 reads CASSPRGLQKTQYF. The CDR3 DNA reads TGTGCCAGCAGCCCAAGGGGCCTCCAGAAGACCCAGTACTTC.